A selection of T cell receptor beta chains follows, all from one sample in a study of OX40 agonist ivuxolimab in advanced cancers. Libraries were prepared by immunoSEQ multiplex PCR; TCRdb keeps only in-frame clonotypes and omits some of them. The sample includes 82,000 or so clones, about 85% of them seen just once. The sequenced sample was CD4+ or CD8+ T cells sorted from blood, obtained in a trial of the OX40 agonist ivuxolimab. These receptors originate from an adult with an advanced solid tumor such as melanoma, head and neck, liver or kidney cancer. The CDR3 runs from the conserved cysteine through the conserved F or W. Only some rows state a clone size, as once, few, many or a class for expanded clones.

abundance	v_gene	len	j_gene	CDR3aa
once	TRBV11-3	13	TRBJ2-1	CASSLAGGNEQFF
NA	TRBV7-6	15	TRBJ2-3	CASSFTSGGPDTQYF
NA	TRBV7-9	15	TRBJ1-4	CASSSTRAGAEKLFF
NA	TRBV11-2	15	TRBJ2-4	CASSLVRLAKNIQYF
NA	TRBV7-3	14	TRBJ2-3	CASRHQGGTDTQYF
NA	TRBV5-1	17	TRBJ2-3	CASSLAGTSRSTDTQYF
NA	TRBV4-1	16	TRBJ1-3	CASSQDGQSSGNTIYF
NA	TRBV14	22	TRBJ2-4	CASSHPSRGLLAGGTAKNIQYF
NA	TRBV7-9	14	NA	CASSHWPLSYEQYF
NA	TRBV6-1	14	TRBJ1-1	CASSVRDRGTEAFF
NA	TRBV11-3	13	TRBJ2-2	CASRDGSTGELFF
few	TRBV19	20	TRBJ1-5	CASSIDRGLGKKNSNQPQHF
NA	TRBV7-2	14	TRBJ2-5	CASSLGKRQETQYF
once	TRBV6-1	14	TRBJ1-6	CASSGTGQGSPLHF
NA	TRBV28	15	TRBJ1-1	CASSPPGPLGAEAFF
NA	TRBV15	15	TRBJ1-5	CATSRAGNLNQPQHF
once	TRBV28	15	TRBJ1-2	CASSPRDRESGGYTF
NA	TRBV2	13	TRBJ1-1	CASCAGMPTEAFF